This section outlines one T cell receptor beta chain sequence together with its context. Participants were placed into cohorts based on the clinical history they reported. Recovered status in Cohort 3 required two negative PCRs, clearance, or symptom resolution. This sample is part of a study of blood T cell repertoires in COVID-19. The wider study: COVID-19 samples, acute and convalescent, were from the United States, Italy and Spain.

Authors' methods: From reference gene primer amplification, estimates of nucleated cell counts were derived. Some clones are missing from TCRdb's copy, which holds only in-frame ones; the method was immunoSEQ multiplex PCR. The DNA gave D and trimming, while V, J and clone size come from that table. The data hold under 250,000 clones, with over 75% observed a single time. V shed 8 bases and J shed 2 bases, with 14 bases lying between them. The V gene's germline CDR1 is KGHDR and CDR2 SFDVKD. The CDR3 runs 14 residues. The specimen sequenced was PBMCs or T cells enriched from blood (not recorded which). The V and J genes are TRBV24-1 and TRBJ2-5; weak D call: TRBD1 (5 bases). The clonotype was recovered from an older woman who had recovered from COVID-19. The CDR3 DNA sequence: TGTGCCACCACGTCTGACAGCCGACAAGAGACCCAGTACTTC. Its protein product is CATTSDSRQETQYF.